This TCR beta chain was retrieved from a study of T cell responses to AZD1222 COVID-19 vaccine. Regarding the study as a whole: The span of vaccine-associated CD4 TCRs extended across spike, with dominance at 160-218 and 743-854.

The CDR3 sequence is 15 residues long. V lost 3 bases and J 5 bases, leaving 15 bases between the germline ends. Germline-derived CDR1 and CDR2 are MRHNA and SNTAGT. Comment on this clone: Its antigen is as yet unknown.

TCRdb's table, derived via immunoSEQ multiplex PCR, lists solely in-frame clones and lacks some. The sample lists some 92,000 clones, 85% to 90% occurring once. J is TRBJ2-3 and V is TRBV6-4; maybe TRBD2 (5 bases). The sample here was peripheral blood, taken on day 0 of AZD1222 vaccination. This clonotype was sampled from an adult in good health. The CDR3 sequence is CASSEGSGVGDTQYF. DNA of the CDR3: TGTGCCAGCAGTGAGGGGAGCGGAGTTGGAGATACGCAGTATTTT.